A single sample gave rise to the 18 T cell receptor beta chains below, sequenced in a study of T cells in localized non-small cell lung cancer. Assay: immunoSEQ multiplex PCR; the TCRdb copy retains only in-frame clones and omits some. In the table there are roughly 6,000 clones, around 80% of which are singletons. The sequenced sample was peripheral blood mononuclear cells, obtained before any cancer treatment. The source of these receptors is an older female donor with stage II lung adenocarcinoma.

The chain carries TRBV15 and TRBJ1-1, with D possibly matching TRBD1 (5 bases). The V end lost 1 base, the J end lost 8 bases, and 11 bases lay between the germline ends. Germline CDR1 and CDR2: LNHNV and YYDKDF (reference sequence). CDR3 size: 13 residues. The CDR3 loop reads CATSRGAGLEAFF. The DNA for the CDR3 is TGTGCCACCAGCAGAGGCGCGGGGCTCGAAGCTTTCTTT.

A few counts support this clone. The chain combines TRBV7-9 with TRBJ1-1; 8 bases line up with TRBD1. The CDR3 covers 13 residues. The germline gives CDR1 SEHNR, CDR2 FQNEAQ (reference sequence). V trimming: 5 bases; J trimming: 8 bases; junction bases outside the gene matches: 7. The CDR3 is CASSPSGQGEAFF. In nucleotides, the CDR3 is TGTGCCAGCAGCCCTTCTGGACAGGGCGAAGCTTTCTTT.

A single count supports this clone. V and J are TRBV25-1 and TRBJ2-7, with D perhaps being TRBD1 or TRBD2 (6 bases each). V lost 3 bases and J lost 4, with 16 bases in between. In germline, CDR1 is MGHDK, CDR2 SYGVNS. The CDR3 contains 15 residues. The CDR3 sequence is CASSEGAGRHYEQYF. The CDR3 DNA sequence: TGTGCCAGCAGTGAGGGGGCAGGGAGGCATTACGAGCAGTACTTC.

V usage is TRBV5-8 and J usage is TRBJ2-5; 13 positions match TRBD2. The trim removed 4 bases at V and 5 bases at J, leaving 5 bases unmatched. The CDR3 contains 15 residues. Per the germline V gene, CDR1 is SGHTS and CDR2 is YDEGEE. The CDR3: CASSPGLAGEETQYF. CDR3 DNA: TGTGCCAGCAGCCCCGGACTAGCGGGAGAGGAGACCCAGTACTTC.

V usage is TRBV28 and J usage is TRBJ2-5, with 8 bases lining up with TRBD1. V was pared by 4 bases and J by 4 bases, with 5 bases of the junction left unmatched. In germline, CDR1 is MDHEN, CDR2 SYDVKM. The CDR3 totals 14 residues. Here the CDR3 reads CASSSGQGRETQYF. The CDR3, as DNA: TGTGCCAGCAGTTCAGGACAGGGTAGAGAGACCCAGTACTTC.

This chain joins TRBV10-3 and TRBJ1-3; D not resolved. The CDR3 has 13 residues. V lost 10 bases, J lost 3 bases, and 13 bases lay in between. Germline-derived CDR1 and CDR2 are ENHRY and SYGVKD. The DNA for the CDR3 is TGTGCCACCAGAGTGAACAGTGGAAACACCATATATTTT. Encoded protein: CATRVNSGNTIYF.

This clone was detected only a few times. The chain recombines TRBV6-1 with TRBJ1-1, with 9 bases matching TRBD1. CDR1 is MNHNS and CDR2 is SASEGT in the germline V gene. This CDR3 is 17 amino acids long. V trimming: 0 bases; J trimming: 0 bases; junction bases outside the gene matches: 5. Written as DNA, the CDR3 is TGTGCCAGCAGTGAAGCGCCGGGGACAGGGTTGAACACTGAAGCTTTCTTT. This codes for CASSEAPGTGLNTEAFF.

The rearrangement uses TRBV6-5 and TRBJ2-3; possibly TRBD2 for D (6 bases). V was clipped by 4 bases and J by 4 bases, with 18 bases between them. The CDR3 totals 16 residues. From germline, CDR1 is MNHEY and CDR2 SVGAGI. CDR3 nucleotide sequence: TGTGCCAGCAGTTCCCTGGGAACGGGAGAATCAGATACGCAGTATTTT. This codes for CASSSLGTGESDTQYF.

This sequence joins TRBV28 and TRBJ1-5; D unresolved. V was cut by 5 bases and J by 2 bases, with 10 bases left in between. Germline V gene lookup returns CDR1 MDHEN and CDR2 SYDVKM. This CDR3 comprises 14 residues. The CDR3 DNA sequence: TGTGCCAGCAGTGCCGGTTGGGGCAATCAGCCCCAGCATTTT. Protein product: CASSAGWGNQPQHF. Looking up the rest from reference TRBV28 and TRBJ1-5 gives the full variable domain: DVKVTQSSRYLVKRTGEKVFLECVQDMDHENMFWYRQDPGLGLRLIYFSYDVKMKEKGDIPEGYSVSREKKERFSLILESASTNQTSMYLCASSAGWGNQPQHFGDGTRLSIL.

CDR3 DNA sequence: TGTGCCAGCAGTGACCTCGCGCGTCCTCCCGGGACTCGACAGACCTTCTCCTACGAGCAGTACGTC. Its protein is CASSDLARPPGTRQTFSYEQYV. The chain is built from TRBV6-4 and TRBJ2-7; tentative D call: TRBD2 (6 bases). The germline V and J ends were trimmed by 2 bases and 0 bases, with 32 bases remaining between them. CDR3 length: 22 amino acids. Germline values: CDR1 MRHNA, CDR2 SNTAGT.

The genes are TRBV14 and TRBJ2-5; possibly TRBD2 for D (7 bases). Germline lookup yields CDR1 SGHDN and CDR2 FVKESK. Trimming stripped 4 bases from V and 4 bases from J, with 16 bases between. There are 15 residues in the CDR3. CDR3 amino acids: CASSPGGSLGETQYF. CDR3 DNA sequence: TGTGCCAGCAGCCCGGGGGGCAGCCTGGGAGAGACCCAGTACTTC.

The CDR3 DNA is TGTGCCAGCAGTCCGGGACTGATCTCCTACGAGCAGTACTTC. This gives the protein CASSPGLISYEQYF. This chain joins TRBV25-1 and TRBJ2-7; D is perhaps TRBD2 (6 bases). This CDR3 has 14 amino acids. V lost 5 bases, J lost 0 bases, and 11 bases lay in between. In germline, CDR1 is MGHDK, CDR2 SYGVNS.

This clone was seen just once. The rearrangement uses TRBV5-1 and TRBJ2-3; 8 nucleotides match TRBD1. The CDR3 loop spans 15 amino acids. J gave up 4 bases and V 1 base, and 5 bases lay outside the gene matches. Per germline, CDR1 SGHRS and CDR2 YFSETQ. The CDR3 spells CASSLTQGEADTQYF. The CDR3 DNA reads as TGCGCCAGCAGCTTGACACAGGGGGAAGCAGATACGCAGTATTTT. The full variable domain, its missing parts supplied by reference TRBV5-1 and TRBJ2-3, is KAGVTQTPRYLIKTRGQQVTLSCSPISGHRSVSWYQQTPGQGLQFLFEYFSETQRNKGNFPGRFSGRQFSNSRSEMNVSTLELGDSALYLCASSLTQGEADTQYFGPGTRLTVL.

V usage is TRBV11-2 and J usage is TRBJ2-2; maybe TRBD1 (6 bases). Germline loops: CDR1 SGHAT, CDR2 FQNNGV. This CDR3 has 18 amino acids. Between the trimmed V and J ends, which lost 6 bases and 1 base, there was a span of 21 bases. The CDR3 spells CASRSQPGAGLNTGELFF. The CDR3 coding sequence is TGTGCCAGCAGATCCCAACCAGGGGCCGGCTTGAACACCGGGGAGCTGTTTTTT. The variable domain in full, completed from reference TRBV11-2 and TRBJ2-2, reads EAGVAQSPRYKIIEKRQSVAFWCNPISGHATLYWYQQILGQGPKLLIQFQNNGVVDDSQLPKDRFSAERLKGVDSTLKIQPAKLEDSAVYLCASRSQPGAGLNTGELFFGEGSRLTVL.

The J gene is TRBJ2-6, the V gene TRBV11-2; D is unclear. This CDR3 spans 14 amino acids. The germline V and J ends were trimmed by 3 bases and 0 bases, with 3 bases remaining between them. The germline gives CDR1 SGHAT, CDR2 FQNNGV. The CDR3 reads CASSFNSGANVLTF. DNA of the CDR3: TGTGCCAGCAGCTTTAACTCTGGGGCCAACGTCCTGACTTTC. Full variable domain (remainder filled in from reference TRBV11-2 and TRBJ2-6): EAGVAQSPRYKIIEKRQSVAFWCNPISGHATLYWYQQILGQGPKLLIQFQNNGVVDDSQLPKDRFSAERLKGVDSTLKIQPAKLEDSAVYLCASSFNSGANVLTFGAGSRLTVL.

The CDR3 DNA is TGTGCCATCAGTGAGGGGGGACAGGGGGTAACTGAAGCTTTCTTT. Translating gives CAISEGGQGVTEAFF. The chain joins TRBV10-3 to TRBJ1-1, with 11 bases lining up with TRBD1. Germline V gives CDR1 ENHRY, CDR2 SYGVKD. The CDR3 has 15 amino acids. V trimming: 2 bases; J trimming: 5 bases; junction bases outside the gene matches: 4.

The chain has TRBV25-1 and TRBJ2-1; D gene uncertain. The V gene lost 4 bases and the J gene lost 7 bases, with 5 bases spanning the gap. CDR1 is MGHDK, CDR2 SYGVNS, per germline. The CDR3 extends over 11 amino acids. CDR3 region: CASSAINEQFF. CDR3 nucleotide sequence: TGTGCCAGCAGTGCCATAAATGAGCAGTTCTTC.

The V call is TRBV27, the J call TRBJ1-2, with unresolved D. Trimming left V 8 bases short and J 0 bases short, with 7 bases between. There are 12 residues in the CDR3. The germline CDR1 and CDR2 sequences are MNHEY and SMNVEV (reference sequence). The CDR3 reads CASSGANYGYTF. The CDR3 coding sequence is TGTGCCAGCTCGGGCGCTAACTATGGCTACACCTTC.